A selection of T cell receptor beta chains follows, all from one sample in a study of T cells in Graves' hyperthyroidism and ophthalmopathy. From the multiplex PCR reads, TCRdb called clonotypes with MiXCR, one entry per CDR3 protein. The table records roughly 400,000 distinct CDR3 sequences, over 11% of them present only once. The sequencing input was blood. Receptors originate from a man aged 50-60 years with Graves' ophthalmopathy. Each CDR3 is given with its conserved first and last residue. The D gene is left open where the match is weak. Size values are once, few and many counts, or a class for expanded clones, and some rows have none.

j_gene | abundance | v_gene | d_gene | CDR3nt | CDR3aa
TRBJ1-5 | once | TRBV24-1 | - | TGTGCCACCAGTGACGGGGACAAGGGTCAGCCCCAGCATTTT | CATSDGDKGQPQHF
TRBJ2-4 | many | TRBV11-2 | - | TGTGCCAGCAGCGACGGAAACCTAGCCAAAAACATTCAGTACTTC | CASSDGNLAKNIQYF
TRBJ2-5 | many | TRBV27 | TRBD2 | TGTGCCAGCAGTTTTCGGGAGGGAGAGACCCAGTACTTC | CASSFREGETQYF
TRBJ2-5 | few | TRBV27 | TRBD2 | TGTGCCAGCAGTTCCGAAACACCGGGACTAGCGGGAATATTGCAAGAGACCCAGTACTTC | CASSSETPGLAGILQETQYF
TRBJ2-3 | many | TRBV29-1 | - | TGCAGCGTTGCGGCGGTTAGCACAGATACGCAGTATTTT | CSVAAVSTDTQYF
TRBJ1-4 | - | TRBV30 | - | TGTGCCTGGAGTGTCAAGTTAAGGAGCAGGGGTAGTGAAAAACTGTTTTTT | CAWSVKLRSRGSEKLFF
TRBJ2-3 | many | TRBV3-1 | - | TGTGCCAGCAGCCGCGGAGTCGGTGTTGCGGATACGCAGTATTTT | CASSRGVGVADTQYF
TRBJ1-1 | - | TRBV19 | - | TGTGCCAGTAAAAAACCGAACACTGAAGCTTTCTTT | CASKKPNTEAFF
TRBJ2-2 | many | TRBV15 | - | TGTGCCACCAGCAGAGTCGGCACGGGGAACACCGGGGAGCTGTTTTTT | CATSRVGTGNTGELFF
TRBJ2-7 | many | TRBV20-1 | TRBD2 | TGCAGTGCTAGAGATGAGACTAGCGGCTACGAGCAGTACTTC | CSARDETSGYEQYF
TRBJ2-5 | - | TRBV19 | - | TGTGCCAGTAGTATAGTACCAGGGCGGGAGACCCAGTACTTC | CASSIVPGRETQYF
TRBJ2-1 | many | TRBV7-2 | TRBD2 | TGTGCCAGCACCTTGACTAGCGGGCCTTACAATGAGCAGTTCTTC | CASTLTSGPYNEQFF
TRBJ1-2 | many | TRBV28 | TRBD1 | TGTGCCAGCAGCCAGGGGGCAGCTAACTATGGCTACACCTTC | CASSQGAANYGYTF
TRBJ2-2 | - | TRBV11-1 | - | TGTGCCAGCAGCTTAGTCCATGCCGGATATCCCGCGAACACCGGGGAGCTGTTTTTT | CASSLVHAGYPANTGELFF
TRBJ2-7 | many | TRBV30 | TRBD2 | TGTGCCTGGCAGGCGGGAGAACCCTACGAGCAGTACTTC | CAWQAGEPYEQYF
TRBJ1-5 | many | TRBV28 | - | TGTGCCAGCAAACTGACAGGTTATAGCAATCAGCCCCAGCATTTT | CASKLTGYSNQPQHF
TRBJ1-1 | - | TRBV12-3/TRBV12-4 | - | TGTGCCAGCAGCTTTGGACATTCGAACACTGAAGCTTTCTTT | CASSFGHSNTEAFF
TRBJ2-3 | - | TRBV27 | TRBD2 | TGTGCCAGCAGTTTATCAGGACTAGCTATAGATACGCAGTATTTT | CASSLSGLAIDTQYF
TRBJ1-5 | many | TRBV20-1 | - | TGCAGTGCTAGAGTAGGTCTGTCTAGCAATCAGCCCCAGCATTTT | CSARVGLSSNQPQHF
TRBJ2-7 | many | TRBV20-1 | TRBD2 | TGCAGTGCACGGGATAGGCGGGGGGCCCAGGAGCAGTACTTC | CSARDRRGAQEQYF
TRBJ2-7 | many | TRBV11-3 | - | TGTGCCAGCAGCCCCGGGACATCTCACGAGCAGTACTTC | CASSPGTSHEQYF
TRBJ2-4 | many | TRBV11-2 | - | TGTGCCAGCAGCTTAGGGGTGCAGTTAGCCAAAAACATTCAGTACTTC | CASSLGVQLAKNIQYF
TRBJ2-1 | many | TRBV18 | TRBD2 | TGTGCCAGCTCACCACGAGGCGGACTAGCGGGAGCTAATGAGCAGTTCTTC | CASSPRGGLAGANEQFF
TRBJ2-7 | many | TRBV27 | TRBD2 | TGTGCCAGCAGTCCCACTAGCGGATACGAGCAGTACTTC | CASSPTSGYEQYF
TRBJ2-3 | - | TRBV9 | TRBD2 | TGTGCCAGCAGCGTAGTTGCCAGCGGGACGGGCACAGATACGCAGTATTTT | CASSVVASGTGTDTQYF
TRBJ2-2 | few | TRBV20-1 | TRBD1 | TGCAGTGCCTGGGACAGGCGCTCTAACACCGGGGAGCTGTTTTTT | CSAWDRRSNTGELFF
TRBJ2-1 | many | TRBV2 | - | TGTGCCAGCAACGGGGAGGAAGGGATGAATGAGCAGTTCTTC | CASNGEEGMNEQFF
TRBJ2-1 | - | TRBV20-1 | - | TGCAGTGCTAGAGATGAAGAAGGCTCCTACAATGAGCAGTTCTTC | CSARDEEGSYNEQFF
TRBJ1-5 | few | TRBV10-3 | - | TGTGCCATCAGTGGGCGTTCGGATCAGCCCCAGCATTTT | CAISGRSDQPQHF
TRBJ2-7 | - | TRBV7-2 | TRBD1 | TGTGCCAGCAGCCTGGGACAGGGCGCCGAGCAGTACTTC | CASSLGQGAEQYF
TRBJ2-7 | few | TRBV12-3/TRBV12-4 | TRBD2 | TGTGCCAGCAGTTATGGGGTACTAGCGGGAGTAATAAACGAGCAGTACTTC | CASSYGVLAGVINEQYF
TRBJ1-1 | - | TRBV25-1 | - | TGTGCCAGCAGTGAATTTAACCCGGGAGTCAATGCTGAAGCTTTCTTT | CASSEFNPGVNAEAFF
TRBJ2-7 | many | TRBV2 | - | TGTGCCAGCGGTGTATGGGACTCTAGTGAGCAGTACTTC | CASGVWDSSEQYF
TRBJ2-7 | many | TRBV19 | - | TGTGCCAGTAGTATCGGATCGGAGGGATCCTACGAGCAGTACTTC | CASSIGSEGSYEQYF
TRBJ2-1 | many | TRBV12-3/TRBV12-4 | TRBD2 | TGTGCCAGCAGCCCGGGACTAGCGGGGAGAGGCGAGCAGTTCTTC | CASSPGLAGRGEQFF
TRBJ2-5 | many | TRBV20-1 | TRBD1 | TGCAGTGCTGCGACAGGGGGTTTAGAGACCCAGTACTTC | CSAATGGLETQYF
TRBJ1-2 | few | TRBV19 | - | TGTGCCAGTAGTGTTCCGGGACCCATCTATGGCTACACCTTC | CASSVPGPIYGYTF
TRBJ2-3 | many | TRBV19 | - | TGTGCCATGTTATTACTAGTGACCACGTCCACAGATACGCAGTATTTT | CAMLLLVTTSTDTQYF
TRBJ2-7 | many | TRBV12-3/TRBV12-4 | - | TGTGCCAGCAGCTTTCTCCGCGGAGACGAGCAGTACTTC | CASSFLRGDEQYF
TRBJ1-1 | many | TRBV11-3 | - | TGTGCCAGCAGCTCCCTACGACAGCGGAGGATGAACACTGAAGCTTTCTTT | CASSSLRQRRMNTEAFF
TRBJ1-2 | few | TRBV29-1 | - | TGCAGCGTTGAATCGGTATCTCGAGGCTACACCTTC | CSVESVSRGYTF
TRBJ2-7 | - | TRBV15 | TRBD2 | TGTGCCACCAGCAGCGGGACTAGCGGGAGCTTTAATCGAAAGTACTTC | CATSSGTSGSFNRKYF
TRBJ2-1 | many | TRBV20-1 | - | TGCAGTGCTAGAGAGGCCGCCGGACTCGGCAGCTCCTACAATGAGCAGTTCTTC | CSAREAAGLGSSYNEQFF
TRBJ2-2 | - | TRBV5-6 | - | TGTGCCAGCAGCTTGGGACTAATTGGCGGGGAGCTGTTTTTT | CASSLGLIGGELFF
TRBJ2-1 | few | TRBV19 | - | TGTGCCAGTAGTATAGGGGGGACATCCAATGAGCAGTTCTTC | CASSIGGTSNEQFF
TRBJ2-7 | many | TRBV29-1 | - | TGCAGCGCACAGCTCGGGGTAATGGGCGAGCAGTACTTC | CSAQLGVMGEQYF
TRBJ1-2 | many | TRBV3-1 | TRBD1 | TGTGCCAGCAGCCCAGGACAGGGGGCCTACACCTTC | CASSPGQGAYTF
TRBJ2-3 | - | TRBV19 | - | TGTGCCAGTAGTCCCGCATTTAGCGCAAGCACAGATACGCAGTATTTT | CASSPAFSASTDTQYF
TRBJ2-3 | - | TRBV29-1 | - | TGCAGCGTTGAATTGGCTAGCTTGTTGACAGATACGCAGTATTTT | CSVELASLLTDTQYF
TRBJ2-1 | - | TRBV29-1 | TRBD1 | TGCAGCGTTGAACTCGCCGAGGGGGCTGAGGCCTATGAGCAGTTCTTC | CSVELAEGAEAYEQFF
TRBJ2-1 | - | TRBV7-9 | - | TGTGCCAGCAGCTTATCACATCTATACAATGAGAGGGTCAATGAGCAGTTCTTC | CASSLSHLYNERVNEQFF
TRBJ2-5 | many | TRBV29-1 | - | TGCAGCGTCGCTGGCGGTAAACAAGAGACCCAGTACTTC | CSVAGGKQETQYF
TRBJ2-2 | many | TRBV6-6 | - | TGTGCCAGCAGTTACTCGCCCGCCAGGGGGGAGCTGTTTTTT | CASSYSPARGELFF
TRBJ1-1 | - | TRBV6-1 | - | TGTGCCAGCAGTTCAGGTTTCACTGAAGCTTTCTTT | CASSSGFTEAFF